The rows below give T cell receptor beta chains drawn from one sample of a study of blood T cells in healthy people across ages. TCRdb redid the calling of the 5' RACE reads with MiXCR, one entry per CDR3 protein. Found here are hundreds of thousands of distinct CDR3 sequences, about 30% of them singletons; the top ten hold just over 15%. Sequencing used blood. These receptors were collected from a woman of 80 years or more in good health. Each CDR3 is given with its conserved first and last residue. D genes are given only for firm matches. A clone size is listed for some rows: how often the clone was seen (once, few, many), or a class if it is expanded.

>TRBJ2-1|TRBD2|few|TRBV30
CAWSVPLAGGYNEQFF
TGTGCCTGGAGTGTACCTCTAGCGGGCGGTTACAATGAGCAGTTCTTC
>TRBJ2-7|TRBD1|many|TRBV20-1
CSANSRTGRAYEQYF
TGCAGTGCTAACTCCCGGACAGGGCGGGCCTACGAGCAGTACTTC
>TRBJ1-1|.|few|TRBV12-3/TRBV12-4
CASNLLDRPTEAFF
TGTGCCAGCAATTTATTGGACCGACCTACTGAAGCTTTCTTT
>TRBJ2-7|TRBD1|.|TRBV5-6
CASSPQGGIEQYF
TGTGCCAGCAGTCCACAGGGGGGAATCGAGCAGTACTTC
>TRBJ2-5|.|many|TRBV15
CATSRDMGETQYF
TGTGCCACCAGCAGAGACATGGGAGAGACCCAGTACTTC
>TRBJ2-1|TRBD2|many|TRBV7-6
CASSPRLAGGRDEQFF
TGTGCCAGCAGTCCACGACTAGCGGGGGGGCGGGATGAGCAGTTCTTC
>TRBJ2-7|TRBD1|many|TRBV6-6
CASTGGAPYEQYF
TGTGCCAGCACAGGGGGCGCCCCCTACGAGCAGTACTTC
>TRBJ1-4|.|few|TRBV20-1
CSARDPGAYNEKLFF
TGCAGTGCTAGAGATCCTGGGGCTTACAATGAAAAACTGTTTTTT
>TRBJ2-4|.|many|TRBV14
CASSHPGQGAKNIQYF
TGTGCCAGCAGCCACCCAGGGCAAGGGGCCAAAAACATTCAGTACTTC
>TRBJ1-1|TRBD1|.|TRBV5-1
CASSLGQGIGSAFF
TGCGCCAGCAGCTTGGGACAGGGAATAGGATCAGCTTTCTTT
>TRBJ1-5|TRBD1|few|TRBV19
CASSIRGGSNQPQHF
TGTGCCAGTAGTATCCGAGGGGGCAGCAATCAGCCCCAGCATTTT
>TRBJ1-2|TRBD1|many|TRBV12-3/TRBV12-4
CASSLRDRAGGYTF
TGTGCCAGCAGTTTACGGGACAGGGCTGGTGGCTACACCTTC
>TRBJ2-3|TRBD2|many|TRBV27
CASSSRTSGDTQYF
TGTGCCAGCAGTTCCCGGACTAGCGGAGATACGCAGTATTTT
>TRBJ2-7|.|.|TRBV5-1
CASSLGWSSYNEQYF
TGCGCCAGCAGTTTGGGATGGAGCTCCTACAATGAGCAGTACTTC
>TRBJ2-5|.|many|TRBV15
CATSGGYSQGETQYF
TGTGCCACCAGCGGAGGGTACTCCCAGGGGGAGACCCAGTACTTC
>TRBJ2-7|TRBD2|.|TRBV28
CASSTTSGGANEQYF
TGTGCCAGCAGTACCACTAGCGGGGGGGCGAATGAGCAGTACTTC
>TRBJ1-5|.|many|TRBV30
CAWRSQGSHQPQHF
TGTGCCTGGAGGAGCCAGGGGTCGCATCAGCCCCAGCATTTT
>TRBJ2-2|TRBD1|.|TRBV5-1
CASSSGDRANTGELFF
TGCGCCAGCAGCTCTGGGGACAGGGCGAACACCGGGGAGCTGTTTTTT
>TRBJ2-1|TRBD2|.|TRBV4-1
CASSQPLAGTSYNEQFF
TGCGCCAGCAGCCAGCCTCTAGCGGGGACCTCCTACAATGAGCAGTTCTTC
>TRBJ2-7|TRBD2|.|TRBV29-1
CSVYSGRAPYEQYF
TGCAGCGTTTATAGCGGGAGGGCCCCCTACGAGCAGTACTTC
>TRBJ2-4|TRBD2|many|TRBV20-1
CSARGLAGGPINIQYF
TGCAGTGCTAGGGGACTAGCGGGGGGGCCGATAAACATTCAGTACTTC
>TRBJ2-3|.|many|TRBV7-2
CASSLAGDSTDTQYF
TGTGCCAGCAGCTTAGCGGGGGATAGCACAGATACGCAGTATTTT
>TRBJ1-2|TRBD1|once|TRBV20-1
CSARDRVSYGYTF
TGCAGTGCAAGGGACAGGGTCTCCTATGGCTACACCTTC
>TRBJ2-5|TRBD2|many|TRBV11-2
CASSFGLAGAIRAQYF
TGTGCCAGCAGCTTTGGACTAGCGGGGGCCATAAGGGCCCAGTACTTC
>TRBJ2-7|.|few|TRBV2
CASSEGDNRLYEQYF
TGTGCCAGCAGTGAAGGGGACAACCGCCTCTACGAGCAGTACTTC
>TRBJ2-1|.|many|TRBV12-3/TRBV12-4
CASSFGSNNEQFF
TGTGCCAGCAGTTTTGGCAGTAACAATGAGCAGTTCTTC
>TRBJ2-7|.|.|TRBV12-3/TRBV12-4
CASSLRVSAESYEQYF
TGTGCCAGCAGTTTACGTGTTAGCGCGGAGTCCTACGAGCAGTACTTC